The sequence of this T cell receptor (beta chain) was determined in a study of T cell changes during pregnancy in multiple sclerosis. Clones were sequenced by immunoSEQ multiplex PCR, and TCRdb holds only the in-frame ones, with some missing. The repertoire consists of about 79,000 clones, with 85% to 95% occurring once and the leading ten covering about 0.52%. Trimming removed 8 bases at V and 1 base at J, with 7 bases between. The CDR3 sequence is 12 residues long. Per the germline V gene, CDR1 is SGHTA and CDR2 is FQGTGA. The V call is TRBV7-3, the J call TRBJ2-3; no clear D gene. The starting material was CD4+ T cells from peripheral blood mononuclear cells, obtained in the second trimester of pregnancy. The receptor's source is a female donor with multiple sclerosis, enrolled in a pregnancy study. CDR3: CASSAGTDTQYF. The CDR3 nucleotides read TGTGCCAGCTCGGCGGGCACAGATACGCAGTATTTT.